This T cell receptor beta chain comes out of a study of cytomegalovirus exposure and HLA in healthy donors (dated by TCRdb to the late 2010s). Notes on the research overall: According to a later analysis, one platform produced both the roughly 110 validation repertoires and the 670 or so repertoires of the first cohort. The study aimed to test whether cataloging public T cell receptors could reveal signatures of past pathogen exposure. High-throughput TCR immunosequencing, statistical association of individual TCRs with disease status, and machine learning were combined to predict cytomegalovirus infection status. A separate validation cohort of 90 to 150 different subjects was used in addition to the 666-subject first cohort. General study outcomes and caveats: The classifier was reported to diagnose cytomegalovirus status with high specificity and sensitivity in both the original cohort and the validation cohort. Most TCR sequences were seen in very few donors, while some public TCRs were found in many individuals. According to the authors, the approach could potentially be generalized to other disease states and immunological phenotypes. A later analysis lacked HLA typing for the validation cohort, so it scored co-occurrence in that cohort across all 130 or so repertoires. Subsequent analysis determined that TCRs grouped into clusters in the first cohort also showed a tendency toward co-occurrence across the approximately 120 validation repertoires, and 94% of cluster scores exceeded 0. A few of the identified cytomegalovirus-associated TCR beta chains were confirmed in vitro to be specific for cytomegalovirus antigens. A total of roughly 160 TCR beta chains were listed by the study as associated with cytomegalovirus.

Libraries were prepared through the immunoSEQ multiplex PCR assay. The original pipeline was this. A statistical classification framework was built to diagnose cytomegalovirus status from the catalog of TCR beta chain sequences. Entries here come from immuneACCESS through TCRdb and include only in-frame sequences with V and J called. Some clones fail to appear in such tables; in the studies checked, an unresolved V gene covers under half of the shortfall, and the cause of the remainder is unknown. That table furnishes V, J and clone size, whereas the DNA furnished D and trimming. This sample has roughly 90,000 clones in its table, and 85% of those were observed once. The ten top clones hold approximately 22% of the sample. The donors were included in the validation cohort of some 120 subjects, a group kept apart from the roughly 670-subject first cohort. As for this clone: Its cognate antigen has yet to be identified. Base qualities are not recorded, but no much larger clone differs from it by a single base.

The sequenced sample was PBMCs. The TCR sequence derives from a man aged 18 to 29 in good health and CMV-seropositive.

The DNA is as follows: TGTGCCTACAAACAGGGGTTCTCCTACGAGCAGTACTTC. Translated, this gives CAYKQGFSYEQYF. The chain uses TRBV5-4 and TRBJ2-7; 7 of the junction bases match TRBD1. From cysteine to phenylalanine, the CDR3 is 13 amino acids long. This entry keeps only the CDR3 DNA: 39 bases, framed from base 1. Unmatched junction bases come to 7, with V trimmed by 10 bases and J by 0 bases. The germline V gene (reference sequence) yields SGHNT for CDR1 and YYREEE for CDR2.